This is a list of T cell receptor beta chains from one sample in a study of blood T cell repertoires in COVID-19. Profiled with immunoSEQ multiplex PCR; TCRdb holds only in-frame clones, not every one. The sample contains some 360,000 clones, 70% to 90% of which appear only once. The source material was peripheral blood. All receptors come from a woman aged 55-69 years with COVID-19, enrolled during active disease. CDR3s include the opening cysteine and the closing phenylalanine or tryptophan. D genes are given only for firm matches. Expanded clones are given a class, and other clones once, few, many or no size at all.

d_call j_call v_call clone_size cdr3_aa cdr3_nt
NA TRBJ2-7 TRBV19 NA CASSISGTRGGYEQYF TGTGCCAGTAGTATCTCGGGTACCCGAGGTGGATACGAGCAGTACTTC
TRBD1 TRBJ1-5 TRBV5-4 NA CASSSQGSKNQPQHF TGTGCCAGCAGCTCACAGGGGAGCAAAAATCAGCCCCAGCATTTT
NA TRBJ1-1 TRBV6-5 NA CASSTRNTEAFF TGTGCCAGCAGTACAAGGAACACTGAAGCTTTCTTT
TRBD1 TRBJ2-7 TRBV6-5 NA CASSPATGGTYEQYF TGTGCCAGCAGTCCTGCGACAGGGGGGACCTACGAGCAGTACTTC
NA TRBJ1-2 TRBV2 NA CASSSQGGAYGYTF TGTGCCAGCAGTTCCCAAGGGGGGGCCTATGGCTACACCTTC
TRBD1 TRBJ2-4 TRBV2 NA CASRVPGQVGKNIQYF TGTGCCAGCAGAGTCCCGGGACAGGTTGGCAAAAACATTCAGTACTTC
NA TRBJ1-2 TRBV18 NA CASSTGVNYGYTF TGTGCCAGCTCTACCGGGGTAAACTATGGCTACACCTTC
NA TRBJ2-7 TRBV12-3/TRBV12-4 NA CASSLFHEQYF TGTGCCAGCAGCCTATTCCACGAGCAGTACTTC
TRBD1 TRBJ2-7 TRBV5-1 NA CASSLGDRVEYEQYF TGCGCCAGCAGCTTAGGGGACAGGGTAGAGTACGAGCAGTACTTC
NA TRBJ1-4 TRBV7-9 NA CASTHPGRGPEKLFF TGTGCCAGCACCCACCCCGGGCGAGGGCCAGAAAAACTGTTTTTT
NA TRBJ2-3 TRBV7-9 many CASSSGWETQDTQYF TGTGCCAGCAGCTCCGGGTGGGAGACACAAGATACGCAGTATTTT
TRBD1 TRBJ1-1 TRBV5-1 NA CASSLLQGGNTEAFF TGCGCCAGCAGCTTACTTCAGGGGGGGAACACTGAAGCTTTCTTT
NA TRBJ2-7 TRBV28 NA CASTSRPTGPYEQYF TGTGCCAGCACGTCTCGCCCGACAGGACCCTACGAGCAGTACTTC
NA TRBJ2-5 TRBV14 NA CASSQGLQETQYF TGTGCCAGCAGCCAGGGACTTCAAGAGACCCAGTACTTC
TRBD1 TRBJ1-1 TRBV2 NA CASSGPQGINTEAFF TGTGCCAGCAGTGGCCCACAGGGGATAAACACTGAAGCTTTCTTT
TRBD1 TRBJ1-6 TRBV19 NA CASSGDRANSPLHF TGTGCCAGTAGTGGGGACAGGGCCAATTCACCCCTCCACTTT
TRBD1 TRBJ1-3 TRBV18 NA CASSLGTGYGNTIYF TGTGCCAGCTCACTCGGGACAGGGTACGGAAACACCATATATTTT
NA TRBJ1-1 TRBV28 NA CASTFSGGYVTEAFF TGTGCCAGCACCTTTAGCGGGGGGTATGTCACTGAAGCTTTCTTT